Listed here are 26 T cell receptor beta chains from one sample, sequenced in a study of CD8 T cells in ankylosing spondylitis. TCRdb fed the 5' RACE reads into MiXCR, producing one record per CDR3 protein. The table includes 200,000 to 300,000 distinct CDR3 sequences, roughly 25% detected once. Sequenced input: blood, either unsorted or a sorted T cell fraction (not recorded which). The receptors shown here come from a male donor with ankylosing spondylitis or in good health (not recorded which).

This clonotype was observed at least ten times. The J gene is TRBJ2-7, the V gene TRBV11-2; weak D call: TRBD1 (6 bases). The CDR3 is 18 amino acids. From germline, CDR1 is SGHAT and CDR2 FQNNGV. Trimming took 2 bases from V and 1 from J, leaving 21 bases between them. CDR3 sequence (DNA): TGTGCCAGCAGCTTACCCGGATTAATGACAGGTAGTTCCTACGAGCAGTACTTC. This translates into CASSLPGLMTGSSYEQYF. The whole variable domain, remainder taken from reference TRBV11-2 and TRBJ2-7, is EAGVAQSPRYKIIEKRQSVAFWCNPISGHATLYWYQQILGQGPKLLIQFQNNGVVDDSQLPKDRFSAERLKGVDSTLKIQPAKLEDSAVYLCASSLPGLMTGSSYEQYFGPGTRLTVT.

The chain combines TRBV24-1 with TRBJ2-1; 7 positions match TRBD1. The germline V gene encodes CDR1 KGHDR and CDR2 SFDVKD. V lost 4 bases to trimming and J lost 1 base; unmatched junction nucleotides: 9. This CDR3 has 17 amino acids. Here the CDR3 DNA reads TGTGCCACCAGTGAAACGGACAGGCTGGGGTCCTACAATGAGCAGTTCTTC. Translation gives CATSETDRLGSYNEQFF.

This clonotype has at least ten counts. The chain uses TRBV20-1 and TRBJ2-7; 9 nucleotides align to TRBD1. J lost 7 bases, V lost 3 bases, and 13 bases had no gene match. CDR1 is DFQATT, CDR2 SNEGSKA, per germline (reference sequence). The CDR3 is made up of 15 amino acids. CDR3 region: CSASPGTGRFEEQYF. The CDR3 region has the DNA TGCAGTGCTAGCCCCGGGACAGGGAGGTTCGAAGAGCAGTACTTC.

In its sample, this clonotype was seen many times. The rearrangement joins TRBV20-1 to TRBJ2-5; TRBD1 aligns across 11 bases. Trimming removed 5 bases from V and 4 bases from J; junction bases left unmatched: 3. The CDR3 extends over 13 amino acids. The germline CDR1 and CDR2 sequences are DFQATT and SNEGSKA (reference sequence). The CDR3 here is CSAGQGALETQYF. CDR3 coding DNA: TGCAGTGCTGGACAGGGGGCTTTAGAGACCCAGTACTTC.

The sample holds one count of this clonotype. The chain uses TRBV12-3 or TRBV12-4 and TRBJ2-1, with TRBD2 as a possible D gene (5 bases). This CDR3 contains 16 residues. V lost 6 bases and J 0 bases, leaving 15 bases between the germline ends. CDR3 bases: TGTGCCAGCAGCTTACGACCGGGAAGCTCCTACAATGAGCAGTTCTTC. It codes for CASSLRPGSSYNEQFF.

The CDR3 sequence: CSALDRGADTQYF. DNA for the CDR3: TGCAGTGCCCTGGACCGAGGCGCAGATACGCAGTATTTT. J is TRBJ2-3 and V is TRBV20-1; D unresolved. The ends were cut back, 6 bases at V and 4 bases at J, with 14 bases in the middle. The germline gives CDR1 DFQATT, CDR2 SNEGSKA (reference sequence). This CDR3 spans 13 amino acids.

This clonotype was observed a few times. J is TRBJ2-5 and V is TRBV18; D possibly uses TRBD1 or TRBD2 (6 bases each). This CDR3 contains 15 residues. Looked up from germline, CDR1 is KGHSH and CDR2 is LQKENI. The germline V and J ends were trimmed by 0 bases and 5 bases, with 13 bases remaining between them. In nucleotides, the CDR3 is TGTGCCAGCTCACCACCTCCAGGGGAGGAGGAGACCCAGTACTTC. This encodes CASSPPPGEEETQYF.

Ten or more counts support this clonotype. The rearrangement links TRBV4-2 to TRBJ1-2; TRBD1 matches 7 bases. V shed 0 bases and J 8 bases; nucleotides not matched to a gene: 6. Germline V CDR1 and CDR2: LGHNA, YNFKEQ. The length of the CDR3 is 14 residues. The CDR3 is CASSQEDRAGGYTF. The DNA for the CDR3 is TGTGCCAGCAGCCAAGAAGACAGGGCAGGGGGCTACACCTTC.

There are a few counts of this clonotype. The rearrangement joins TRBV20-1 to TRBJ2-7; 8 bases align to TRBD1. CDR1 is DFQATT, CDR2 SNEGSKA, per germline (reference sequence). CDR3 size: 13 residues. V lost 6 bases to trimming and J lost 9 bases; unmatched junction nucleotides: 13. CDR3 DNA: TGCAGTGCCTCAGATCAGGGGGCGGTGGGGCAGTACTTC. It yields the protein CSASDQGAVGQYF.

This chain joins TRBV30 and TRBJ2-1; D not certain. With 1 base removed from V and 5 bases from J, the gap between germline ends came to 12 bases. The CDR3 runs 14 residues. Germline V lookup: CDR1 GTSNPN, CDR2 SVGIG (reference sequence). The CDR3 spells CAWSGVTRHNEQFF. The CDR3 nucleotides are TGTGCCTGGAGTGGCGTAACTCGTCACAATGAGCAGTTCTTC.

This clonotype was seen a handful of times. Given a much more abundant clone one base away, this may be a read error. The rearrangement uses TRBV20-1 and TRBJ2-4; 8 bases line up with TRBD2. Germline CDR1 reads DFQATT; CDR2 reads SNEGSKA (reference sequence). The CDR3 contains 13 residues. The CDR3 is CNASRTSGNIQYF. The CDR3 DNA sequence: TGCAATGCTAGTCGCACTAGCGGAAACATTCAGTACTTC.

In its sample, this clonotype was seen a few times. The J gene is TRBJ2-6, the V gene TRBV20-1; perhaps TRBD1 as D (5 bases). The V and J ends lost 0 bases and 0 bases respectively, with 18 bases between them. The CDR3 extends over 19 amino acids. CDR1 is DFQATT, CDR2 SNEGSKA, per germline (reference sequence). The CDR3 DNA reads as TGCAGTGCTAGAGATCTAAGGGGTCTCTTTCGCTCTGGGGCCAACGTCCTGACTTTC. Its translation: CSARDLRGLFRSGANVLTF.

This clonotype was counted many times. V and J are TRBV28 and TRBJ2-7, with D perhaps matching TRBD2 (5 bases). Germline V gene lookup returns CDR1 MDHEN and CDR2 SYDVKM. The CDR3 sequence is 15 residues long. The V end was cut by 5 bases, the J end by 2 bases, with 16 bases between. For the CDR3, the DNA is TGTGCCAGCAGTATCGAGGGCCAGCCTCCCTACGAGCAGTACTTC. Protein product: CASSIEGQPPYEQYF. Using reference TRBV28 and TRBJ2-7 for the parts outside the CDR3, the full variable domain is DVKVTQSSRYLVKRTGEKVFLECVQDMDHENMFWYRQDPGLGLRLIYFSYDVKMKEKGDIPEGYSVSREKKERFSLILESASTNQTSMYLCASSIEGQPPYEQYFGPGTRLTVT.

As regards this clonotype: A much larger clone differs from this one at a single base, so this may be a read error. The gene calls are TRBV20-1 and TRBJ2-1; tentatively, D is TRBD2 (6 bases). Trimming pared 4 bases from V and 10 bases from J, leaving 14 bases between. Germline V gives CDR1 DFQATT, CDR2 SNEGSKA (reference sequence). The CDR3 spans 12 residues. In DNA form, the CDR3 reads TGCAGTGCTACCGGGGGTAAAAAGGAGCAGTTCTTC. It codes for CSATGGKKEQFF.

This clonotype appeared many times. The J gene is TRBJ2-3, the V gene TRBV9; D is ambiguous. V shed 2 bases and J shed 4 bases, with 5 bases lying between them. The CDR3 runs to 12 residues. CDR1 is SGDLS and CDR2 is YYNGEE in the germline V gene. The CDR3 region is CASSVQADTQYF. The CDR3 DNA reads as TGTGCCAGCAGCGTCCAGGCAGATACGCAGTATTTT.

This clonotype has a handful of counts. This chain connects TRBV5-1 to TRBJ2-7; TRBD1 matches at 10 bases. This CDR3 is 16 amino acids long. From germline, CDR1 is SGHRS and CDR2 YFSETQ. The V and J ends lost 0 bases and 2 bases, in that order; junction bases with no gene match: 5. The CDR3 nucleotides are TGCGCCAGCAGCTTGGGGGGGACAGGGGAAACCTACGAGCAGTACTTC. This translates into CASSLGGTGETYEQYF.

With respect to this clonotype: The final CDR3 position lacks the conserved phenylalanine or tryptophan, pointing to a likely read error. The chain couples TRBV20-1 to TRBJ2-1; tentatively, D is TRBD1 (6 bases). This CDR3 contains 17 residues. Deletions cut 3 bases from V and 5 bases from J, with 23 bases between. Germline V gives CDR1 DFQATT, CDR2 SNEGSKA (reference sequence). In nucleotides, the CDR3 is TGCAGTGCTAGTCTCGGAACCGTGACAGGCTATAACAATGAGCAGTTCATC. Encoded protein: CSASLGTVTGYNNEQFI.

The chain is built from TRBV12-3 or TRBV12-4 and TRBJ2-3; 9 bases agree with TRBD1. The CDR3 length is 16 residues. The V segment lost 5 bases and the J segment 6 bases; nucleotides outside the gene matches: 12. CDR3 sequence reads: CASSLNWDRATDTQYF. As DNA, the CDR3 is TGTGCCAGCAGTCTCAATTGGGACAGGGCAACGGATACGCAGTATTTT.

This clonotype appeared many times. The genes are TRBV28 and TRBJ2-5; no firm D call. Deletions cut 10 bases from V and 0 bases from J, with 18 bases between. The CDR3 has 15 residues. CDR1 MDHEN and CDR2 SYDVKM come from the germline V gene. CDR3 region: CATKDLRSYQETQYF. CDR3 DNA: TGTGCCACAAAAGACCTAAGGTCGTACCAAGAGACCCAGTACTTC.

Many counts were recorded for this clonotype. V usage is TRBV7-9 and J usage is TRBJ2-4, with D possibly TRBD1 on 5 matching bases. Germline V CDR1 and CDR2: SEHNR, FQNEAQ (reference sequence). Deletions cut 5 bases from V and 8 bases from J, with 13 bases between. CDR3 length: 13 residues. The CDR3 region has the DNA TGTGCCAGCAGCCCCAGGGTGTCTGACATTCAGTACTTC. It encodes CASSPRVSDIQYF.

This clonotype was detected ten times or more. This chain's CDR3 is CASSGTVETQYF. Here the CDR3 DNA reads TGTGCCAGCAGCGGGACAGTGGAGACCCAGTACTTC. The genes are TRBV12-3 or TRBV12-4 and TRBJ2-5, with 7 nucleotides matching TRBD1. J was trimmed by 5 bases and V by 6 bases; bases with no gene match: 3. The CDR3 has 12 residues.

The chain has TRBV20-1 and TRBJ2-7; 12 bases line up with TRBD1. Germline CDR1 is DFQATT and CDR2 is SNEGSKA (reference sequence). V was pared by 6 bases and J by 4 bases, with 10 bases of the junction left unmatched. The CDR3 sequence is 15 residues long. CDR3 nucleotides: TGCAGTGCCTCGGTAGGGGGACAGGGGGCGTACGAGCAGTACTTC. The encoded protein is CSASVGGQGAYEQYF.

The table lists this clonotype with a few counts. CDR3 in DNA: TGTGCCAGCAGGAGGACTAGTGGGACTACTGGGGCCAACGTCCTGACTTTC. It is translated as CASRRTSGTTGANVLTF. The chain links TRBV6-1 to TRBJ2-6; 7 nucleotides match TRBD2. The V and J ends lost 6 bases and 2 bases, in that order; junction bases with no gene match: 10. Looked up from germline, CDR1 is MNHNS and CDR2 is SASEGT. CDR3 length: 17 amino acids.

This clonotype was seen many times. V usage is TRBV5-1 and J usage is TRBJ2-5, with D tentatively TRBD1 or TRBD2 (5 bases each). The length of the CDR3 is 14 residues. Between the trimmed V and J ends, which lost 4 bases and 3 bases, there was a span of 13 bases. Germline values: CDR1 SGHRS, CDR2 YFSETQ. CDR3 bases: TGCGCCAGCAGCCTGGGGACGGAAAAAGAGACCCAGTACTTC. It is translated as CASSLGTEKETQYF. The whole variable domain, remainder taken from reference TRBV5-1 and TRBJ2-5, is KAGVTQTPRYLIKTRGQQVTLSCSPISGHRSVSWYQQTPGQGLQFLFEYFSETQRNKGNFPGRFSGRQFSNSRSEMNVSTLELGDSALYLCASSLGTEKETQYFGPGTRLLVL.

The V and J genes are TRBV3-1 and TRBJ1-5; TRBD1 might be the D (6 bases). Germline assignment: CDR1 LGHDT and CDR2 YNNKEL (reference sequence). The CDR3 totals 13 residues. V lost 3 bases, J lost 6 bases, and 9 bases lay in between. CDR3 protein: CASSHKGGQPQHF. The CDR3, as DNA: TGTGCCAGCAGCCACAAAGGGGGTCAGCCCCAGCATTTT.

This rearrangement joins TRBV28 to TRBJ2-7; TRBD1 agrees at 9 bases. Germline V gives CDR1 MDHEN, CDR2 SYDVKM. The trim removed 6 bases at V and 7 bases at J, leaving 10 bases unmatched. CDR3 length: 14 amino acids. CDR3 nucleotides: TGTGCCAGCAGGGACAGGGGAAACTTGGGGGAGCAGTACTTC. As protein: CASRDRGNLGEQYF. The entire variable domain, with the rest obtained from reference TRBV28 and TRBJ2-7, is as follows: DVKVTQSSRYLVKRTGEKVFLECVQDMDHENMFWYRQDPGLGLRLIYFSYDVKMKEKGDIPEGYSVSREKKERFSLILESASTNQTSMYLCASRDRGNLGEQYFGPGTRLTVT.